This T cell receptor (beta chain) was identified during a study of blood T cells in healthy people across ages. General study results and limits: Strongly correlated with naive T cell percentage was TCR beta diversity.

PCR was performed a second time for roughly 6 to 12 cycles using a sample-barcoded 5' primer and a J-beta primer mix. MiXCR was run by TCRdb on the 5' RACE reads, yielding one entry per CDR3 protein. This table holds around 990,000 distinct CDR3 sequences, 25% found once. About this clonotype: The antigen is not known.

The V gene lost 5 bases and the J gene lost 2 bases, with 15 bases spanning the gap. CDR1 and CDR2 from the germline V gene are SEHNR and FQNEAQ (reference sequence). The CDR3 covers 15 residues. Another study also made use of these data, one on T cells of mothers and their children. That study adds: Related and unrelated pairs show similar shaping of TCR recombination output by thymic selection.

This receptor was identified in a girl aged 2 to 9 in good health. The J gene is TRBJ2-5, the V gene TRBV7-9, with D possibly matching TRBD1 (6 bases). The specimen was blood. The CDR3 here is CASSPTTGNQETQYF. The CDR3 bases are TGTGCCAGCAGCCCTACTACAGGGAATCAAGAGACCCAGTACTTC.